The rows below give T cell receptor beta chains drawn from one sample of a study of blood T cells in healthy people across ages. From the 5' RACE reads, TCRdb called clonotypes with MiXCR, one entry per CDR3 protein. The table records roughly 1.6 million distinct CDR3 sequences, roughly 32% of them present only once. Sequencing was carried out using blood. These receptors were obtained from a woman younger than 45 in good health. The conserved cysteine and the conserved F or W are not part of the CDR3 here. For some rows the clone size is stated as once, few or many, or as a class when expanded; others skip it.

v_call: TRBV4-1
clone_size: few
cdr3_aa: ASSHRIAGGGYEQY

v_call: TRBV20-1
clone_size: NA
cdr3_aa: SARNTSWAETQY

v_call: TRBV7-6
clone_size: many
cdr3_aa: ASSLDRSSEQY

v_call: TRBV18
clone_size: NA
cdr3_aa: ASSPSSLDRGGTEAF

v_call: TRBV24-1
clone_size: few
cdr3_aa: ATSGAQGANYGYT

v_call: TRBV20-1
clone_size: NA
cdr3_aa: SARYRSGRAGEQF

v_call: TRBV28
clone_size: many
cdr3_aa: ASSALDGDHYEQY

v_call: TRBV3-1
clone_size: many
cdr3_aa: ASSHSANEQF

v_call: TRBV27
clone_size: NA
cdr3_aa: ASSLSGKGRNTEAF

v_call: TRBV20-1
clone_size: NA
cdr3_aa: SIVKDLPPHEQY

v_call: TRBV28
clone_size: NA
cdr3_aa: ASSLSVAAHLQETQY

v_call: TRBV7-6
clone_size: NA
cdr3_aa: ASTQGGGEIQY

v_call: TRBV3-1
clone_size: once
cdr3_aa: AGSRGTSGRGETQY

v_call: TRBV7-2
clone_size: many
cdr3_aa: ASSPRTGETQY

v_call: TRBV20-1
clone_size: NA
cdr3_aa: SARAAERGRWQPQH

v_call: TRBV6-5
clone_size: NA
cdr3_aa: ASSYVSGSEETQY

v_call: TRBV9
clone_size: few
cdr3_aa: ASGNRATNEKLF

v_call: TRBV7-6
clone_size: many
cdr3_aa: ASSLEGDAGNTIY

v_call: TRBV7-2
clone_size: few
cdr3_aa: ASSPTSALGSETQY

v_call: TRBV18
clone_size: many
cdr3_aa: ASSLLAGGSYNEQF

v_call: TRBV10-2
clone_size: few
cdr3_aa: ASFTGGAHNEQF

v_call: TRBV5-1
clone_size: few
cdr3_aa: ASSWGRMDNEQF

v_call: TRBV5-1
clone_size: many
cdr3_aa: ASSPQGRNEQY

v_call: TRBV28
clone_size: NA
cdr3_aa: ASSPPVTLAKNIQY

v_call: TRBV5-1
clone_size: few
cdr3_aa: ASNSDRVGDTQY

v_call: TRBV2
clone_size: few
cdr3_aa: ASSGRKETQY

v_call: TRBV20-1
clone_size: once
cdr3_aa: SARGTSRGASTDTQY

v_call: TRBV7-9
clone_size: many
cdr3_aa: ASSGTVNEQF

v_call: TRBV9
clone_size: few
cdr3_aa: ASSVGQGIYEQF

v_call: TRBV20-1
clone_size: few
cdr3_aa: SARSHPPYYEQY

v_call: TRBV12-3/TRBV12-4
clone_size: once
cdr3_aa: TSSWNEQF

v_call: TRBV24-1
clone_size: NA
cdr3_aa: ATSDFRREYTEAF

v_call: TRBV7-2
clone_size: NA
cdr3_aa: ASSADRCYEQY

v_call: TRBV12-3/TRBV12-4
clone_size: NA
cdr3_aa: ASSPNRGGWETQY

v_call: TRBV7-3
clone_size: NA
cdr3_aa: ASSYDRGEAQY

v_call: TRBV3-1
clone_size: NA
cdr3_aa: ARMVEGTSYEQY

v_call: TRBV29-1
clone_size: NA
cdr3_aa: SVRGRGQVTEAF

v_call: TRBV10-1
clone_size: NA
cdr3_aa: ASSETQGGTGELF

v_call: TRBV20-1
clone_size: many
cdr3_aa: SAPRGVYEQY

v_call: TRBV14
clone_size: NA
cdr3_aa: TSSPDPASGGIQRNEQF

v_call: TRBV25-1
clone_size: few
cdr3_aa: ASSIWTAQETQY

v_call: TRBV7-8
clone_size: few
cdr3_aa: ASSPRDRTDQETQY

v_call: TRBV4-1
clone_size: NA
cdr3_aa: ASSPGGGPGELF

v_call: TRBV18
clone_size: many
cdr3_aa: ASQTGTTDTQY

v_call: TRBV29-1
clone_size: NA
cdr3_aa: SVEVPGSAYEQY

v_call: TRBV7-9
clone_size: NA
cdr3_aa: VSSYGDSADTQY

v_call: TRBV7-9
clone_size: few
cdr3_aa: ASSSLSERVKRGYGYT

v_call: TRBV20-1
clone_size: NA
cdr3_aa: SAEDKRVYGYT

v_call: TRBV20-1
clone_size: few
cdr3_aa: SAKGPMGGYT

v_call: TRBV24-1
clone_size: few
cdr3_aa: ATSDLRDSDLNEQF

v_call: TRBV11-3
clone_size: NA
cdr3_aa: ASSLEGLRGPDTQY

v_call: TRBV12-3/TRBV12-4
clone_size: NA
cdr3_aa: ASSFDPGNEQF